This T cell receptor beta chain derives from a study of cytomegalovirus exposure and HLA in healthy donors. The PCR employed 60 Vbeta primers together with 13 Jbeta primers. Authors' data handling: Among the unique TCR beta chains that a later analysis counted, around 82 million in all, roughly 10 million were shared. The table came from immunoSEQ multiplex PCR; TCRdb's copy has only in-frame clones and leaves some out. V, J and clone size derive from that table, while D and trimming were established from the DNA sequence. The sample lists about 130,000 clones, about 82% seen once, with roughly 5% in the top ten. The germline gives CDR1 MGHRA, CDR2 YSYEKL. CDR3 length: 19 amino acids. Losses at the gene ends were 3 bases for V and 0 bases for J; bases not matched to a gene: 17. Of note for this clone: Its target is unknown.

Points from the study as a whole: The listing of roughly 160 TCR beta chains classed them as cytomegalovirus-associated. V- and J-gene trimming of TCR beta was linked (in a later analysis) to a missense DCLRE1C variant.

V is TRBV4-1 and J is TRBJ2-7; 7 bases are a match to TRBD2. The receptor was isolated from a man in his thirties or forties in good health and CMV-seronegative. The sample comprised PBMCs. The CDR3 spells CASSQRPGGVRGSSYEQYF. The CDR3 region has the DNA TGCGCCAGCAGCCAGAGACCGGGGGGTGTGCGGGGAAGCTCCTACGAGCAGTACTTC.